Reported below is one T cell receptor beta chain. Germline V gives CDR1 SGDLS, CDR2 YYNGEE. There are 15 residues in the CDR3. Losses at the gene ends were 4 bases for V and 6 bases for J; bases not matched to a gene: 13. The data were obtained in a study of PD-L1 blockade in urothelial cancer. Study at large: Between 0 and 3 prior chemotherapy regimens had been given to patients.

Stated time point: pretreatment peripheral blood. Some clones are missing from TCRdb's copy, which holds only in-frame ones; the method was immunoSEQ multiplex PCR. Of roughly 52,000 clones detected, roughly 78% appear once; the ten largest clones hold about 10%. This specimen consisted of PBMCs, obtained around atezolizumab (anti-PD-L1) treatment. V is TRBV9 and J is TRBJ2-7, with TRBD2 matching 7 bases. The TCR comes from an older man with urothelial cancer. The CDR3: CASSPPGRETAEQYF. As DNA, the CDR3 is TGTGCCAGCAGCCCCCCAGGGCGGGAGACCGCCGAGCAGTACTTC.